A selection of T cell receptor beta chains follows, all from one sample in a study of quantifying T cell responses using KT2 cells. TCRdb re-called the UMI-ligation and nested PCR reads through MiXCR, storing one row per CDR3 protein. The sample has about 32,000 distinct CDR3 sequences; less than 7.5% are singletons. The sequencing sample was made of PBMCs spiked with cells of the T cell clone KT2. Receptors were obtained from a human donor. The CDR3 runs from the conserved cysteine through the conserved F or W. A D gene is named only where the DNA matches it firmly. Clone size is given for some rows only: seen once, a few or many times, or a class if the clone is expanded.

J gene	D gene	clone size	V gene	CDR3 DNA	CDR3 protein
TRBJ2-7	TRBD2	.	TRBV6-2/TRBV6-3	TGTGCCAGCAGTTACAGGTTGATTGCGGCGGGAGATAGATACGAGCAGTACTTC	CASSYRLIAAGDRYEQYF
TRBJ1-1	.	many	TRBV6-5	TGTGCCAGCAGCCGCGATTTTGGTCAACAGGCTGAAGCTTTCTTT	CASSRDFGQQAEAFF
TRBJ2-1	.	few	TRBV11-2	TGTGCCAGCAGCTTAGAAGGAGAGACCTACAATGAGCAGTTCTTC	CASSLEGETYNEQFF
TRBJ2-7	.	many	TRBV27	TGTGCCAGCAGTTCGCTGACCCAACTAACCTATTTCGACAAGCAGTACTTC	CASSSLTQLTYFDKQYF
TRBJ1-1	.	few	TRBV2	TGTGCCAGCAGTGTCCCAGTCGTGACTGGGGCTTTCTTT	CASSVPVVTGAFF
TRBJ1-2	.	few	TRBV5-1	TGCGCCAGCAGCCCAGAACTACAGGGCTCTGGCTACACCTTC	CASSPELQGSGYTF
TRBJ1-3	.	few	TRBV5-1	TGCGCCAGCAGCTTGGATCCAGGGGATGAAAACACCATATATTTT	CASSLDPGDENTIYF
TRBJ2-5	TRBD1	few	TRBV20-1	TGCAGTGCTAGAGATTCGGGGCAGGGGGCGGAGACCCAGTACTTC	CSARDSGQGAETQYF
TRBJ1-2	.	many	TRBV24-1	TGTGCCACCAGTGTAGGAGACTATGGCTACACCTTC	CATSVGDYGYTF
TRBJ1-5	.	many	TRBV3-1	TGTGCCAGCAGCCAAGATTCGGAAGGGTATAGCAATCAGCCCCAGCATTTT	CASSQDSEGYSNQPQHF
TRBJ1-6	TRBD1	.	TRBV6-5	TGTGCCAGCAGCCGTGCTGACCGGGACAGCCATTCACCCCTCCACTTT	CASSRADRDSHSPLHF
TRBJ2-3	.	once	TRBV2	TGTGCCAGCATGCCTGGGGGAGCCCGCACAGATACGCAGTATTTT	CASMPGGARTDTQYF
TRBJ1-1	TRBD1	few	TRBV24-1	TGTGCCACCTTTGAAGGGGGCTCTAACACTGAAGCTTTCTTT	CATFEGGSNTEAFF
TRBJ2-7	.	few	TRBV7-2	TGTGCCAGCAGCTCCAGGACCTCTCGGCTAGCTAGTCCCGAGCAGTACTTC	CASSSRTSRLASPEQYF
TRBJ1-1	.	few	TRBV2	TGTGCCAGCAGGGACAGAGTCATGAACACTGAAGCTTTCTTT	CASRDRVMNTEAFF
TRBJ2-1	.	.	TRBV2	TGTGCCAGCACCCCACATGTAAAGGAGCAGTTCTTC	CASTPHVKEQFF
TRBJ2-7	TRBD1	few	TRBV27	TGTGCCAGCAGTTTATATGGGACAGACTTCCCGCAGTACTTC	CASSLYGTDFPQYF
TRBJ2-6	.	few	TRBV19	TGTGCCAGTAGTGCCGGGGCTCACTCTGGGGCCAACGTCCTGACTTTC	CASSAGAHSGANVLTF
TRBJ1-2	.	.	TRBV6-2/TRBV6-3	TGTGCCAGCAGTAACCCGAATTATGGCTACACCTTC	CASSNPNYGYTF
TRBJ2-5	.	few	TRBV7-8	TGTGCCAGCAGCTCGAATTCGAGGGGGGAGACCCAGTACTTC	CASSSNSRGETQYF
TRBJ2-1	TRBD2	many	TRBV12-3/TRBV12-4	TGTGCCAGCAGTCCGATGGGAGGGTCTCACAATGAGCAGTTCTTC	CASSPMGGSHNEQFF
TRBJ2-1	.	many	TRBV12-5	TGTGCTAGTGGTTTGGACGGAGATGAGCAGTTCTTC	CASGLDGDEQFF
TRBJ1-1	.	.	TRBV6-5	TGTGCCAGTCTAGGGTTGACTGAAGCTTTCTTT	CASLGLTEAFF
TRBJ1-4	TRBD1	.	TRBV9	TGTGCCAGCAGCGTAGCATCGGGACAGTCGGCAACTAATGAAAAACTGTTTTTT	CASSVASGQSATNEKLFF
TRBJ2-1	.	many	TRBV7-3	TGTGCCAGCAGCTTACGAAGGGGTGATGGGCAGTTCTTC	CASSLRRGDGQFF
TRBJ2-3	TRBD2	.	TRBV20-1	TGCAGTGCAACCCCCAGCGGGAGGGGCACAGATACGCAGTATTTT	CSATPSGRGTDTQYF
TRBJ1-6	.	many	TRBV6-6	TGTGCCAGCGGTGCCGGGTCACCCCTCCACTTT	CASGAGSPLHF
TRBJ1-2	.	few	TRBV20-1	TGCAGTGCAAAGACAAACATAGGAGCGGGGGGAAGGGGCTATGGCTACACCTTC	CSAKTNIGAGGRGYGYTF
TRBJ1-2	TRBD1	.	TRBV3-1	TGTGCCAGCAGCCAAGTCGGCTGGGACAGGGGCCAAGTCTATGGCTACACCTTC	CASSQVGWDRGQVYGYTF
TRBJ2-2	TRBD1	few	TRBV19	TGTGCCAGTAGTGCGGGACAGGGGGCTGGGACCGGGGAGCTGTTTTTT	CASSAGQGAGTGELFF
TRBJ2-5	.	few	TRBV7-8	TGTGCCAGCAGCCACGAGACCCAGTACTTC	CASSHETQYF
TRBJ1-2	TRBD1	many	TRBV20-1	TGCAGTGCTAGGGAGGACAGGCTCTATGGCTACACCTTC	CSAREDRLYGYTF
TRBJ2-4	TRBD1	many	TRBV6-2/TRBV6-3	TGTGCCAGCAGTTACCTTGGACAGGGGGTGGTCAAAAACATTCAGTACTTC	CASSYLGQGVVKNIQYF
TRBJ2-1	TRBD2	many	TRBV7-2	TGTGCCAGCAGCTTGGGGACTAGCATCGATGAGCAGTTCTTC	CASSLGTSIDEQFF
TRBJ2-2	.	many	TRBV7-9	TGTGCCAGCAGACCCCGGGGGGCCACAGGAAACACCGGGGAGCTGTTTTTT	CASRPRGATGNTGELFF
TRBJ2-4	.	.	TRBV7-8	TGTGCCAGCAGCTTATATGGCGTTGCTCTAGCCAAAAACATTCAGTACTTC	CASSLYGVALAKNIQYF
TRBJ2-2	TRBD1	many	TRBV7-9	TGTGCCAGCAGCCCCGACAGGGGGAGGAACACCGGGGAGCTGTTTTTT	CASSPDRGRNTGELFF
TRBJ1-1	.	.	TRBV6-2/TRBV6-3	TGTGCCAGCAGTTACTCGACGAGATCTGAAGCTTTCTTT	CASSYSTRSEAFF
TRBJ2-7	.	many	TRBV5-1	TGCGCCAGCAGCCGGGCCGTCGGCGATTACTCCTACGAGCAGTACTTC	CASSRAVGDYSYEQYF
TRBJ2-1	.	few	TRBV7-7	TGTGCTAGCAGCCCGGGCCCCGAGAGCGATGAGCAGTTCTTC	CASSPGPESDEQFF
TRBJ2-7	.	few	TRBV10-1	TGCGCCAGGAGTCCGCCCCGGGAAGAGCAGTACTTC	CARSPPREEQYF
TRBJ1-5	.	many	TRBV12-5	TGTGCTAGTGGTTTGGTTTTATATCAGCCCCAGCATTTT	CASGLVLYQPQHF
TRBJ2-2	.	.	TRBV29-1	TGCAGCGTCAGACAGAGAAGCACCGGGGAGCTGTCTTTT	CSVRQRSTGELSF
TRBJ2-7	.	.	TRBV11-3	TGTGCCAGCAGCCCGGTCGCCTACGAGCAGTACTTC	CASSPVAYEQYF
TRBJ2-3	.	.	TRBV20-1	TGCAGTGCCATAACAGATACGCAGTATTTT	CSAITDTQYF
TRBJ2-7	TRBD2	many	TRBV5-6	TGTGCCAGCAGCCTGGGGACTAGCGGTAGTTACGAGCAGTACTTC	CASSLGTSGSYEQYF
TRBJ1-1	.	many	TRBV6-2/TRBV6-3	TGTGCCAGCAGTTATGAGGTCGGAGGAAACACTGAAGCTTTCTTT	CASSYEVGGNTEAFF
TRBJ2-3	.	.	TRBV28	TGTGCCAGCAGTTTTCTACGACAGCCGGGGGATACGCAGTATTTT	CASSFLRQPGDTQYF
TRBJ1-2	TRBD1	many	TRBV3-1	TGTGCCAGCAGCCAGGCGACAGGGGGCTATTATGGCTACACCTTC	CASSQATGGYYGYTF
TRBJ2-7	.	few	TRBV3-1	TGTGCCAGCAGCCAGCCCTTTATGGGACACTACACCTACGAGCAGTACTTC	CASSQPFMGHYTYEQYF
TRBJ1-1	.	many	TRBV3-1	TGTGCCAGCAGCCAAGGGACGGGGAGGCAGCCTTTCTTT	CASSQGTGRQPFF
TRBJ2-1	.	few	TRBV6-2/TRBV6-3	TGTGCCAGCAGGGAACTGGACCCATATTCGATCAATGAGCAGTTCTTC	CASRELDPYSINEQFF
TRBJ2-5	TRBD1	.	TRBV11-3	TGTGCCAGCAGCCTCCGGACAGGGGAAGACCAAGAGACCCAGTACTTC	CASSLRTGEDQETQYF